The clone carrying this TCR beta chain was observed a handful of times. No antigen is known for it. The CDR3 length is 15 residues. Germline CDR1 reads LNHNV; CDR2 reads YYDKDF (reference sequence). Trimming took off 0 bases at V and 3 bases at J, with 10 bases between the two ends. These data belong to a study of T-cell reconstitution after alpha-beta-depleted transplantation in children. Study-level points and caveats: Reportedly, only several hundred clones from non-depleted graft cells drove alpha-beta T-cell counts at about two months. The study traced high day-60 TCRbeta diversity in some patients to surviving recipient T cells and thymic progenitors. Newly produced T cells mostly accounted for T-cell counts and diversity one year post-transplant.

Preparation of the TCRbeta library used unique molecular identifiers. TCRdb itself ran the PCR reads through MiXCR, one entry per CDR3 protein. The table shows fewer than 550,000 distinct CDR3 sequences, with approximately 10% occurring only once. The sequence was collected from a female patient aged 2 to 10 who had a stem cell transplant for aplastic anemia, so the T cells may come from the graft donor. The sample in question was PBMCs, mostly from graft donor cells, obtained 180 days after TCRalphabeta/CD19-depleted stem cell transplant. The chain recombines TRBV15 with TRBJ2-3; D not resolved. CDR3 DNA: TGTGCCACCAGCAGAGAGGCCCCCAGGACAGATACGCAGTATTTT. This encodes CATSREAPRTDTQYF.